Below, 7 T cell receptor beta chains from the same sample are listed, as sequenced in a study of blood T cell repertoires in COVID-19. TCRdb's table, derived via immunoSEQ multiplex PCR, lists solely in-frame clones and lacks some. Of some 31,000 clones listed, 80% to 95% are singletons. Sequencing was done on a sample of peripheral blood. Source of these receptors: an older man with active or convalescent COVID-19.

The chain uses TRBV7-3 and TRBJ1-6, with TRBD1 matching 7 bases. Trimming removed 4 bases from V and 6 bases from J; junction bases left unmatched: 6. The CDR3 runs to 15 residues. Germline V gives CDR1 SGHTA, CDR2 FQGTGA. CDR3 sequence: CASSSSGTVNSPLHF. CDR3 DNA: TGTGCCAGCAGCTCATCCGGGACAGTTAATTCACCCCTCCACTTT. Filled out from reference TRBV7-3 and TRBJ1-6, the complete variable domain reads GAGVSQTPSNKVTEKGKYVELRCDPISGHTALYWYRQSLGQGPEFLIYFQGTGAADDSGLPNDRFFAVRPEGSVSTLKIQRTERGDSAVYLCASSSSGTVNSPLHFGNGTRLTVT.

This chain joins TRBV4-1 and TRBJ1-2; 8 bases align to TRBD1. The CDR3 consists of 13 residues. Trimming at V came to 8 bases and at J to 4 bases, leaving 6 bases not matched to a gene. CDR1 and CDR2 (germline): MGHRA, YSYEKL. The chain's CDR3 is CASRDRSIYGYTF. In DNA form, the CDR3 reads TGCGCCAGCCGGGACAGGTCCATCTATGGCTACACCTTC.

The chain uses TRBV28 and TRBJ1-6, with TRBD1 matching 7 bases. The V and J ends lost 10 bases and 3 bases, in that order; junction bases with no gene match: 9. The CDR3 length is 15 residues. Germline V lookup: CDR1 MDHEN, CDR2 SYDVKM. CDR3 coding DNA: TGTGCCACCTTCCGCGGGACAGACTATAATTCACCCCTCCACTTT. It translates to CATFRGTDYNSPLHF.

The chain carries TRBV4-1 and TRBJ2-3; D perhaps matches TRBD2 (5 bases). This CDR3 is built from 18 residues. V lost 0 bases to trimming and J lost 0 bases, with 16 bases between them. CDR1 is MGHRA and CDR2 is YSYEKL in the germline V gene. CDR3 sequence reads: CASSQEGPRGASTDTQYF. The CDR3 DNA reads TGCGCCAGCAGCCAAGAGGGCCCCCGGGGAGCTAGCACAGATACGCAGTATTTT.

This chain connects TRBV19 to TRBJ1-1, with 7 nucleotides matching TRBD1. The V and J ends lost 7 bases and 4 bases, in that order; junction bases with no gene match: 9. The CDR3 is 14 amino acids. Per germline, CDR1 LNHDA and CDR2 SQIVND (reference sequence). CDR3 nucleotide sequence: TGTGCCAGTACTCACAGGGGTGAGGCCACTGAAGCTTTCTTT. It encodes CASTHRGEATEAFF.

This chain joins TRBV5-1 and TRBJ2-1; possible D gene TRBD1, 7 bases. The germline V and J ends were trimmed by 4 bases and 2 bases, with 13 bases remaining between them. The CDR3 length is 15 residues. Per germline, CDR1 SGHRS and CDR2 YFSETQ. As DNA, the CDR3 is TGCGCCAGCAGCGCGGACAGGACTACCTACAATGAGCAGTTCTTC. It is translated as CASSADRTTYNEQFF.

The chain couples TRBV5-1 to TRBJ1-1, with D tentatively TRBD1 (5 bases). V shed 4 bases and J shed 0 bases, with 16 bases lying between them. CDR1 is SGHRS and CDR2 is YFSETQ in the germline V gene. The CDR3 loop spans 16 amino acids. The CDR3 bases are TGCGCCAGCAGCCCCATCGGGGGGGATATGAACACTGAAGCTTTCTTT. Amino acid sequence: CASSPIGGDMNTEAFF.